The clone carrying this T cell receptor (beta chain) turned up a few times. The antigen remains undetermined. Employing constant-segment primers, 5'RACE generated TCR alpha and TCR beta cDNA libraries bearing sample barcodes and UMIs. A single record per CDR3 protein comes from TCRdb applying MiXCR to the 5' RACE reads. Of nearly 250,000 distinct CDR3 sequences in the sample, 15% to 17% were seen once. The record originates from a study of T-cell memory formation after mild COVID-19. Across the study: TCR clusters were mostly donor specific.

This CDR3 has 15 amino acids. Germline V gene sequence: CDR1 KGHSH, CDR2 LQKENI. Trimming took off 2 bases at V and 6 bases at J, with 16 bases between the two ends. Study conclusions and caveats: CD4+ bias marked clones expanding day 15 to 37, unlike balanced contracting clones. Confirmation was lacking for SARS-CoV-2 specificity of second-wave clones that peaked on day 37.

The sample consisted of PBMCs or a T cell subset sorted from them (not recorded which). The TCR originated in an adult woman who had mild COVID-19 (a few samples of this study predate the infection). Cell type and time point are not known. The chain joins TRBV18 to TRBJ1-1, with D maybe TRBD1 (5 bases). DNA for the CDR3: TGTGCCAGCTCACCATTCGACGGGGGTAGACCTGAAGCTTTCTTT. It is translated as CASSPFDGGRPEAFF. The whole variable domain, remainder taken from reference TRBV18 and TRBJ1-1, is NAGVMQNPRHLVRRRGQEARLRCSPMKGHSHVYWYRQLPEEGLKFMVYLQKENIIDESGMPKERFSAEFPKEGPSILRIQQVVRGDSAAYFCASSPFDGGRPEAFFGQGTRLTVV.